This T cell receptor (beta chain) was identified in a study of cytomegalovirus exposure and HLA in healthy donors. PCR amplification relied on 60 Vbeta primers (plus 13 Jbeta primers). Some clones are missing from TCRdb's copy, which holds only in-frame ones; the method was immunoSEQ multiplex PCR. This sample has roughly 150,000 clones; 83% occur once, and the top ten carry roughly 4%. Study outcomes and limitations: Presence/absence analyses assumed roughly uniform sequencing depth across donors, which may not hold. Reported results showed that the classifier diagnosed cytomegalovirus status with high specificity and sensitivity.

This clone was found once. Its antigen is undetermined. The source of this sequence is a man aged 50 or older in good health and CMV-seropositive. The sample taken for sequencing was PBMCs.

CDR3 residues: CASSSGLAGEADTQYF. In nucleotides, the CDR3 is TGTGCCAGCAGCTCCGGACTAGCGGGAGAGGCAGATACGCAGTATTTT. The V and J genes are TRBV7-3 and TRBJ2-3; 13 nucleotides agree with TRBD2. V was pared by 4 bases and J by 4 bases, with 5 bases of the junction left unmatched. The CDR3 length is 16 residues. The germline V gene encodes CDR1 SGHTA and CDR2 FQGTGA.